These 32 T cell receptor beta chains originate from one sample sequenced in a study of technical replicates of blood from a handful of donors. Some clones are missing from TCRdb's copy, which holds only in-frame ones; the method was immunoSEQ multiplex PCR. The sample holds about 100,000 clones; 85% to 95% are singletons and the top ten take around 0.3%. The sequencing input was T cells isolated from PBMCs. The receptors come from a human donor in good health.

The V gene is TRBV7-9, the J gene TRBJ2-1; 8 nucleotides line up with TRBD1. This CDR3 has 16 amino acids. CDR1 and CDR2 (germline): SEHNR, FQNEAQ (reference sequence). Unmatched junction bases numbered 12, after V lost 5 bases and J lost 6 bases. DNA of the CDR3: TGTGCCAGCAGCCGAGACCAGGGGGCTCTTGGCAATGAGCAGTTCTTC. Translating it yields CASSRDQGALGNEQFF.

The chain has TRBV2 and TRBJ2-3; 7 nucleotides match TRBD2. The length of the CDR3 is 16 residues. Germline values: CDR1 SNHLY, CDR2 FYNNEI. The ends lost 2 bases at V and 2 bases at J; junction bases unmatched: 7. The CDR3 DNA reads TGTGCCAGCAGTGAACGGGCTAGCGGAACCACAGATACGCAGTATTTT. Translation: CASSERASGTTDTQYF.

The rearrangement joins TRBV6-1 to TRBJ2-2; maybe TRBD1 (6 bases). Germline V gives CDR1 MNHNS, CDR2 SASEGT. Trimming pared 7 bases from V and 1 base from J, leaving 13 bases between. The CDR3 extends over 15 amino acids. The CDR3 sequence is CASTLIRGNTGELFF. Written as DNA, the CDR3 is TGTGCCAGCACCTTAATCAGGGGGAACACCGGGGAGCTGTTTTTT.

This clone has more than one count but fewer than ten. The CDR3 nucleotides read TGTGCCAGCAGTTTTAGCACTACCAATGAGCAGTTCTTC. Protein sequence: CASSFSTTNEQFF. This chain joins TRBV27 and TRBJ2-1; D remains unclear. Germline loops: CDR1 MNHEY, CDR2 SMNVEV (reference sequence). The CDR3 totals 13 residues. Trimming took off 3 bases at V and 6 bases at J, with 9 bases between the two ends.

This clone was observed a single time. The chain combines TRBV27 with TRBJ1-5; a weak D match, TRBD1 (5 bases). The CDR3 is 14 residues long. From germline, CDR1 is MNHEY and CDR2 SMNVEV (reference sequence). The V and J ends lost 8 bases and 7 bases respectively, with 18 bases between them. The CDR3, as DNA: TGTGCCAGCCGTCGGGACGGGGGATGGCAGCCCCAGCATTTT. This translates into CASRRDGGWQPQHF.

The rearrangement joins TRBV6-5 to TRBJ1-1, with D perhaps TRBD1 (6 bases). From germline, CDR1 is MNHEY and CDR2 SVGAGI. Trimming removed 4 bases from V and 1 base from J, with 16 bases in between. The CDR3 covers 16 residues. CDR3 DNA sequence: TGTGCCAGCAGTTCACAAGGGGGATGGGGGAACACTGAAGCTTTCTTT. It translates to CASSSQGGWGNTEAFF.

The chain employs TRBV28 and TRBJ1-1; tentative D call: TRBD1 (5 bases). Trimming removed 7 bases from V and 6 bases from J, with 18 bases in between. Germline-derived CDR1 and CDR2 are MDHEN and SYDVKM. CDR3 size: 14 residues. The DNA of the CDR3 is TGTGCCAGCATGTTGGGGGGTTACAGGCCTGAAGCTTTCTTT. It encodes CASMLGGYRPEAFF. The whole variable domain, remainder taken from reference TRBV28 and TRBJ1-1, is DVKVTQSSRYLVKRTGEKVFLECVQDMDHENMFWYRQDPGLGLRLIYFSYDVKMKEKGDIPEGYSVSREKKERFSLILESASTNQTSMYLCASMLGGYRPEAFFGQGTRLTVV.

The chain uses TRBV18 and TRBJ2-1; D is possibly TRBD1 (6 bases). V was trimmed by 2 bases and J by 2 bases, leaving 7 bases between them. The germline CDR1 and CDR2 sequences are KGHSH and LQKENI. CDR3 length: 14 residues. The CDR3 is CASSPGGAYNEQFF. The CDR3 nucleotides read TGTGCCAGCTCACCAGGGGGCGCCTACAATGAGCAGTTCTTC. The complete variable domain, with remaining parts taken from reference TRBV18 and TRBJ2-1, reads NAGVMQNPRHLVRRRGQEARLRCSPMKGHSHVYWYRQLPEEGLKFMVYLQKENIIDESGMPKERFSAEFPKEGPSILRIQQVVRGDSAAYFCASSPGGAYNEQFFGPGTRLTVL.

V usage is TRBV7-8 and J usage is TRBJ2-1, with 12 bases aligning to TRBD2. V lost 7 bases, J lost 3 bases, and 25 bases stayed unmatched. The CDR3 sequence is 22 residues long. Germline V lookup: CDR1 SGHVS, CDR2 FQNEAQ. The CDR3 nucleotides read TGTGCCAGCACCGTGGAACTAGCGGGAGGTGTCCCTCTAATGTCCTACTACAATGAGCAGTTCTTC. Protein: CASTVELAGGVPLMSYYNEQFF.

This clone was detected only once. This sequence joins TRBV5-1 and TRBJ2-1; no definite D call. The CDR3 sequence is 12 residues long. Trimming left V 2 bases short and J 4 bases short, with 4 bases between. Germline V gene data show CDR1 as SGHRS and CDR2 as YFSETQ. CDR3 DNA: TGCGCCAGCAGCTTCGCGTACAATGAGCAGTTCTTC. Its protein is CASSFAYNEQFF.

The chain has TRBV4-3 and TRBJ2-2; 7 bases align to TRBD2. Per the germline V gene, CDR1 is LGHNA and CDR2 is YSLEER. CDR3 length equals 17 residues. J gave up 0 bases and V 2 bases, and 6 bases lay outside the gene matches. In DNA, the CDR3 is TGCGCCAGCAGCCAATGGGGGGGGGAACCGAACACCGGGGAGCTGTTTTTT. Translating gives CASSQWGGEPNTGELFF.

The V and J genes are TRBV6-5 and TRBJ1-2; 7 positions match TRBD1. Germline assignment: CDR1 MNHEY and CDR2 SVGAGI. The J segment lost 8 bases and the V segment lost 6 bases, leaving 3 bases of the junction unmatched. The CDR3 spans 11 residues. CDR3: CASSTGVGYTF. The CDR3 DNA sequence: TGTGCCAGCAGCACAGGGGTCGGCTACACCTTC.

This chain joins TRBV5-1 and TRBJ1-3, with a tentative D call TRBD1 (6 bases). Germline V gene lookup returns CDR1 SGHRS and CDR2 YFSETQ. This CDR3 is 16 amino acids long. Trimming cost V 1 base and J 1 base, with 12 bases left between them. The CDR3 coding sequence is TGCGCCAGCAGCTTGACCGGGGGGCAATCTGGAAACACCATATATTTT. This gives the protein CASSLTGGQSGNTIYF. The complete variable domain, with remaining parts taken from reference TRBV5-1 and TRBJ1-3, reads KAGVTQTPRYLIKTRGQQVTLSCSPISGHRSVSWYQQTPGQGLQFLFEYFSETQRNKGNFPGRFSGRQFSNSRSEMNVSTLELGDSALYLCASSLTGGQSGNTIYFGEGSWLTVV.

The chain's CDR3 is CAIHRGGGWSTEAFF. For the CDR3, the DNA is TGTGCCATTCACAGGGGAGGAGGCTGGAGCACTGAAGCTTTCTTT. The rearrangement links TRBV19 to TRBJ1-1, with TRBD1 identical over 7 bases. This CDR3 region has 15 residues. Trimming cost V 10 bases and J 4 bases; bases outside gene matches: 15. The germline V gene encodes CDR1 LNHDA and CDR2 SQIVND (reference sequence).

The V and J genes are TRBV7-2 and TRBJ1-1, with 7 bases lining up with TRBD1. J lost 0 bases, V lost 5 bases, and 3 bases had no gene match. The CDR3 runs to 14 residues. The germline CDR1 and CDR2 sequences are SGHTA and FQGNSA. In DNA form, the CDR3 reads TGTGCCAGCAGCCACGACAGGGTGAACACTGAAGCTTTCTTT. Protein: CASSHDRVNTEAFF.

The chain has TRBV11-3 and TRBJ2-5; tentative D call: TRBD1 (5 bases). V was shortened by 1 base and J by 2 bases, with 11 bases between the two germline ends. The CDR3 spans 15 residues. CDR1 is SGHNT and CDR2 is YENEEA in the germline V gene. The CDR3 loop is CASSLGGHVQETQYF. DNA of the CDR3: TGTGCCAGCAGCTTAGGCGGACACGTACAAGAGACCCAGTACTTC. Complete variable domain (other parts from reference TRBV11-3 and TRBJ2-5): EAGVVQSPRYKIIEKKQPVAFWCNPISGHNTLYWYLQNLGQGPELLIRYENEEAVDDSQLPKDRFSAERLKGVDSTLKIQPAELGDSAVYLCASSLGGHVQETQYFGPGTRLLVL.

This chain links TRBV18 with TRBJ1-1, with D possibly matching TRBD1 (5 bases). V was pared by 4 bases and J by 2 bases, with 8 bases between. From germline, CDR1 is KGHSH and CDR2 LQKENI. There are 13 residues in the CDR3. This chain's CDR3 is CASSLDSNTEAFF. The CDR3 DNA sequence: TGTGCCAGCTCACTTGACAGTAACACTGAAGCTTTCTTT.

This sequence joins TRBV5-4 and TRBJ1-2; D uncertain. V was shortened by 6 bases and J by 2 bases, with 8 bases between the two germline ends. The germline CDR1 and CDR2 sequences are SGHNT and YYREEE (reference sequence). The CDR3 covers 12 residues. The CDR3 sequence: CASMGVNYGYTF. For the CDR3, the DNA is TGTGCCAGCATGGGCGTAAACTATGGCTACACCTTC.

V gene TRBV5-1 combines with J gene TRBJ2-1, with D tentatively TRBD2 (5 bases). Trimming removed 0 bases from V and 8 bases from J, with 18 bases in between. CDR1 is SGHRS and CDR2 is YFSETQ in the germline V gene. The CDR3 totals 16 residues. In nucleotides, the CDR3 is TGCGCCAGCAGCTTGGCCCGCGCGACTAACGACGATGAGCAGTTCTTC. Amino acids: CASSLARATNDDEQFF.

CDR3 region: CASRPGGPPDYTF. The CDR3 coding sequence is TGTGCCAGCAGACCAGGGGGGCCCCCCGACTACACCTTC. The genes are TRBV25-1 and TRBJ1-2, with 7 positions matching TRBD1. This CDR3 is 13 amino acids long. Looked up from germline, CDR1 is MGHDK and CDR2 is SYGVNS. V lost 6 bases and J lost 10; bases outside the gene matches: 11.

V gene TRBV2 combines with J gene TRBJ2-7; 12 nucleotides match TRBD1. V gave up 8 bases and J gave up 5 bases; unmatched junction bases: 4. The CDR3 has 13 amino acids. CDR1 is SNHLY, CDR2 FYNNEI, per germline. This CDR3 is CASPGQGAHEQYF. The DNA of the CDR3 is TGTGCCAGCCCGGGACAGGGGGCCCACGAGCAGTACTTC.

The J gene is TRBJ2-7, the V gene TRBV5-4, with TRBD2 as a possible D gene (5 bases). CDR1 SGHNT and CDR2 YYREEE come from the germline V gene (reference sequence). V lost 0 bases to trimming and J lost 3 bases, with 13 bases between them. The CDR3 spans 15 residues. Here the CDR3 reads CASSLESGKDYEQYF. DNA for the CDR3: TGTGCCAGCAGCTTGGAATCCGGGAAGGACTACGAGCAGTACTTC.

This chain joins TRBV5-4 and TRBJ2-7; tentatively, D is TRBD1 (5 bases). Trimming removed 1 base from V and 2 bases from J, with 10 bases in between. The CDR3 totals 14 residues. Germline assignment: CDR1 SGHNT and CDR2 YYREEE (reference sequence). The DNA for the CDR3 is TGTGCCAGCAGCTTGAACAGGCATGCCTACGAGCAGTACTTC. Translated, it gives CASSLNRHAYEQYF.

V is TRBV2 and J is TRBJ2-7; D may be TRBD1 (5 bases). The CDR3 has 15 residues. From germline, CDR1 is SNHLY and CDR2 FYNNEI. Trimming stripped 3 bases from V and 5 bases from J, with 17 bases between. The CDR3 spells CASSEFSQGKNEQYF. CDR3 bases: TGTGCCAGCAGTGAGTTTAGCCAGGGTAAAAACGAGCAGTACTTC.

V usage is TRBV19 and J usage is TRBJ2-7, with D tentatively TRBD1 (6 bases). Germline CDR1 is LNHDA and CDR2 is SQIVND (reference sequence). Trimming pared 3 bases from V and 4 bases from J, leaving 16 bases between. The CDR3 covers 15 residues. The CDR3 is CASSIRGAGYYEQYF. The CDR3 region has the DNA TGTGCCAGTAGTATCAGGGGCGCCGGGTATTACGAGCAGTACTTC.

This chain joins TRBV6-5 and TRBJ1-4, with D possibly TRBD1 on 5 matching bases. The CDR3 covers 15 residues. The germline V and J ends were trimmed by 3 bases and 7 bases, with 15 bases remaining between them. Germline V gene sequence: CDR1 MNHEY, CDR2 SVGAGI. The CDR3 spells CASSYGRGRVEKLFF. CDR3 DNA sequence: TGTGCCAGCAGTTATGGGCGGGGACGGGTTGAAAAACTGTTTTTT.

A word on this clone: An end of the junction differs from the germline gene, which may be a read error. The chain recombines TRBV10-3 with TRBJ1-2, with D possibly TRBD1 on 5 matching bases. The CDR3 is made up of 14 amino acids. In germline, CDR1 is ENHRY, CDR2 SYGVKD. As DNA, the CDR3 is TGTGCCAGCAGTTACGGGGGAGAGGGAAATGGCTACACCTTC. Translating gives CASSYGGEGNGYTF.

The V and J genes are TRBV6-6 and TRBJ2-7; 7 positions agree with TRBD1. Per the germline V gene, CDR1 is MNHNY and CDR2 is SVGAGI (reference sequence). The CDR3 runs to 15 residues. The V gene end was trimmed by 0 bases and the J gene end by 1 base; junction bases not matched to a gene: 3. The CDR3 coding sequence is TGTGCCAGCAGTTACTCGACAGGGAAATCCTACGAGCAGTACTTC. The encoded protein is CASSYSTGKSYEQYF.

CDR3 sequence reads: CASKPHFSSGREETQYF. The CDR3 nucleotides are TGTGCCAGCAAACCCCACTTTTCTAGCGGGAGGGAAGAGACCCAGTACTTC. V usage is TRBV27 and J usage is TRBJ2-5, with 12 positions matching TRBD2. Per the germline V gene, CDR1 is MNHEY and CDR2 is SMNVEV (reference sequence). With 7 bases clipped from V and 3 bases from J, the junction kept 12 bases outside the gene matches. The CDR3 totals 17 residues.

This chain connects TRBV28 to TRBJ2-3, with TRBD1 as a possible D gene (5 bases). V dropped 3 bases and J dropped 0 bases, with 13 bases sitting between them. The CDR3 totals 16 residues. Germline lookup yields CDR1 MDHEN and CDR2 SYDVKM. The CDR3 region is CASSFPQGGSTDTQYF. CDR3 coding DNA: TGTGCCAGCAGTTTCCCCCAGGGTGGTAGCACAGATACGCAGTATTTT. Looking up the rest from reference TRBV28 and TRBJ2-3 gives the full variable domain: DVKVTQSSRYLVKRTGEKVFLECVQDMDHENMFWYRQDPGLGLRLIYFSYDVKMKEKGDIPEGYSVSREKKERFSLILESASTNQTSMYLCASSFPQGGSTDTQYFGPGTRLTVL.

The V call is TRBV2, the J call TRBJ2-5, with 11 bases lining up with TRBD2. The CDR3 has 16 residues. The germline V gene has CDR1 SNHLY and CDR2 FYNNEI. After removal of 4 bases from V and 4 bases from J, the junction contained 8 bases not matched to a gene. CDR3 bases: TGTGCCAGCAGTGTGGGTATAGCGGGAGGGCTAGAGACCCAGTACTTC. Encoded protein: CASSVGIAGGLETQYF.

V is TRBV5-1 and J is TRBJ2-3, with D possibly TRBD2 on 6 matching bases. The CDR3 has 15 amino acids. The ends were cut back, 3 bases at V and 2 bases at J, with 13 bases in the middle. Per the germline V gene, CDR1 is SGHRS and CDR2 is YFSETQ. CDR3 nucleotide sequence: TGCGCCAGCAGCTGGGGGGACTCCTACACAGATACGCAGTATTTT. It encodes CASSWGDSYTDTQYF.